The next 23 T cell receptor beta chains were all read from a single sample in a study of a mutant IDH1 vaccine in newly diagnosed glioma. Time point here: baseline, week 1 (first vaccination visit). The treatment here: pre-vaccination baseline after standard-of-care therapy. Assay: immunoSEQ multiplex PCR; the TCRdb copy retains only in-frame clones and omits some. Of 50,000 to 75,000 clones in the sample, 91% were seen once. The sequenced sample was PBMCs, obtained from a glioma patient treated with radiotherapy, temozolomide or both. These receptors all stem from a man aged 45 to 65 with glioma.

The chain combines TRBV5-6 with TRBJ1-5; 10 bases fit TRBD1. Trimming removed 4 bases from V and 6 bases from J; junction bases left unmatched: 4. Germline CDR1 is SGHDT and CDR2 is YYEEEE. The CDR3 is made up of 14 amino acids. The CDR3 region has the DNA TGTGCCAGCAGCATAGGGACAGGGGTTCAGCCCCAGCATTTT. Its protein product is CASSIGTGVQPQHF.

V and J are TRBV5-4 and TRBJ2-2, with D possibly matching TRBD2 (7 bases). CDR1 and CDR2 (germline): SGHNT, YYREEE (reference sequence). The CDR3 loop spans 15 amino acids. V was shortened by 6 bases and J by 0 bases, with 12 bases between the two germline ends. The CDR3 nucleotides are TGTGCCAGCACCTGGGGGGGCGCGAACACCGGGGAGCTGTTTTTT. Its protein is CASTWGGANTGELFF. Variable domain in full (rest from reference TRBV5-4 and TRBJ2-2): ETGVTQSPTHLIKTRGQQVTLRCSSQSGHNTVSWYQQALGQGPQFIFQYYREEENGRGNFPPRFSGLQFPNYSSELNVNALELDDSALYLCASTWGGANTGELFFGEGSRLTVL.

CDR3 nucleotides: TGTGCCAGCAGTTTGGACGGGCGGGTTAACACCGGGGAGCTGTTTTTT. Its translation: CASSLDGRVNTGELFF. The chain combines TRBV2 with TRBJ2-2, with a tentative D call TRBD2 (5 bases). In germline, CDR1 is SNHLY, CDR2 FYNNEI. Trimming took 5 bases from V and 2 from J, leaving 15 bases between them. The CDR3 length is 16 residues.

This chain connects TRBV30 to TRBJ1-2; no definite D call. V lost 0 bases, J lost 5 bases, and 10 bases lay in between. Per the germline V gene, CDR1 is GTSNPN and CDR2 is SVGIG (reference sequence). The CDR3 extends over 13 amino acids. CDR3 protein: CAWSVPMSYGYTF. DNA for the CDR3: TGTGCCTGGAGTGTACCAATGAGTTATGGCTACACCTTC. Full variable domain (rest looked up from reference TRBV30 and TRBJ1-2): SQTIHQWPATLVQPVGSPLSLECTVEGTSNPNLYWYRQAAGRGLQLLFYSVGIGQISSEVPQNLSASRPQDRQFILSSKKLLLSDSGFYLCAWSVPMSYGYTFGSGTRLTVV.

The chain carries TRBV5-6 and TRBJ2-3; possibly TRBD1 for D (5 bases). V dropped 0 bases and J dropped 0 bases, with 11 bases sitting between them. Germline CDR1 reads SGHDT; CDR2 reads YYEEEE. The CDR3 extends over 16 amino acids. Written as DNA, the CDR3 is TGTGCCAGCAGCTTGGGACAGCCACTTAGCACAGATACGCAGTATTTT. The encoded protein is CASSLGQPLSTDTQYF.

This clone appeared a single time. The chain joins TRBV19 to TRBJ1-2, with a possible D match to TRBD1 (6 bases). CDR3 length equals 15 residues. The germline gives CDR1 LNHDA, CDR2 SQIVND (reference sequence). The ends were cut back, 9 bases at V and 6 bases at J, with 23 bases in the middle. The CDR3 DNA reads TGTGCCAGCACCTCCCTTAGGGGGACTAAAGATGGCTACACCTTC. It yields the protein CASTSLRGTKDGYTF.

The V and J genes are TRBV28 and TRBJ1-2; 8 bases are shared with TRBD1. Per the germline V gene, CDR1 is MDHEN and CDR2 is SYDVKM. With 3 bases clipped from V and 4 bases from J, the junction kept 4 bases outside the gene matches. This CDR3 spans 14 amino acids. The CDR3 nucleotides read TGTGCCAGCAGTTTGTGGACAGGGCCCTATGGCTACACCTTC. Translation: CASSLWTGPYGYTF.

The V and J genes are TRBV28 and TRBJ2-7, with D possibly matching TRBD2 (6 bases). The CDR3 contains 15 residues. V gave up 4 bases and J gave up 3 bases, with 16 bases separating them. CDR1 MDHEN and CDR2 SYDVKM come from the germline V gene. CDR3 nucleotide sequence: TGTGCCAGCAGTTCCCTCGGGGGTGTCAACTACGAGCAGTACTTC. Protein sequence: CASSSLGGVNYEQYF.

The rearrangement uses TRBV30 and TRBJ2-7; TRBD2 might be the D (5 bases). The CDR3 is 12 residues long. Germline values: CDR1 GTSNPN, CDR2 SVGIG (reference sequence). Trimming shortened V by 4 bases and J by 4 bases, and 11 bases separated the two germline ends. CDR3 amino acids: CAWTDPGYEQYF. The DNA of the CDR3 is TGTGCCTGGACCGATCCGGGGTACGAGCAGTACTTC.

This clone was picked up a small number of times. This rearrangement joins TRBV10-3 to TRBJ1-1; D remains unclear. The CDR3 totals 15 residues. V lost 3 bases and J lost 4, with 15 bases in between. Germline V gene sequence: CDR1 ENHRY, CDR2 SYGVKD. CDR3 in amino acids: CAISDWESEGTEAFF. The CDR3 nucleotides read TGTGCCATCAGTGATTGGGAATCGGAGGGCACTGAAGCTTTCTTT.

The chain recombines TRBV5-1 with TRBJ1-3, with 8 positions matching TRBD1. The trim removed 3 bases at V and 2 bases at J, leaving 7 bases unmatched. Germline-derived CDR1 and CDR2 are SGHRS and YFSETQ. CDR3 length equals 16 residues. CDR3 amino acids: CASSYLGQGTGNTIYF. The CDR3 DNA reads TGCGCCAGCAGCTACCTAGGACAGGGAACTGGAAACACCATATATTTT.

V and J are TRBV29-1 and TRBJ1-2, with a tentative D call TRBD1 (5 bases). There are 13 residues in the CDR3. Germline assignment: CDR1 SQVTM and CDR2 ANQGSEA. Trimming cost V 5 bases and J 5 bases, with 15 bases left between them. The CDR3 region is CSVLGEQLYGYTF. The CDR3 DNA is TGCAGCGTTTTGGGGGAACAGCTTTATGGCTACACCTTC.

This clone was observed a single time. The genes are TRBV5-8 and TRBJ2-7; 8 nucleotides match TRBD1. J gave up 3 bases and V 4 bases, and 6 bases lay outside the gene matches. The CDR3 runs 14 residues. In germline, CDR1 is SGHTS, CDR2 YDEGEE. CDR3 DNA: TGTGCCAGCAGCCTAGGACAGGGAATCTACGAGCAGTACTTC. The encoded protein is CASSLGQGIYEQYF.

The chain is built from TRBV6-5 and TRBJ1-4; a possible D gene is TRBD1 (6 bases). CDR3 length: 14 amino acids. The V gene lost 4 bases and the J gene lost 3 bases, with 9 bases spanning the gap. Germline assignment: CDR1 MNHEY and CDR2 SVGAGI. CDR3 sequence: CASSFTGPNEKLFF. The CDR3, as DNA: TGTGCCAGCAGTTTTACAGGGCCTAATGAAAAACTGTTTTTT.

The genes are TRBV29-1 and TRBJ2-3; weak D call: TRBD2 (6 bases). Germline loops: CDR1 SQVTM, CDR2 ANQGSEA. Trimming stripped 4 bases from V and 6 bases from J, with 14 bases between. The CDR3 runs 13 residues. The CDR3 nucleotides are TGCAGCGTTGCCCCCGGGAGAGAGGATACGCAGTATTTT. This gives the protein CSVAPGREDTQYF.

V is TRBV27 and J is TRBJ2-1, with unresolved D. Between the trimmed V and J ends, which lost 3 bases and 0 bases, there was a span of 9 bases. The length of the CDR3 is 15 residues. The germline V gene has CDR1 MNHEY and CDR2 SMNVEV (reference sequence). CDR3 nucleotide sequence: TGTGCCAGCAGTTTGCAATGGGGCTCCTACAATGAGCAGTTCTTC. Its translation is CASSLQWGSYNEQFF.

DNA of the CDR3: TGTGCCAGCAGTTACCCGGGGGCAGCGGATACGCAGTATTTT. Protein product: CASSYPGAADTQYF. This rearrangement joins TRBV6-6 to TRBJ2-3; D may correspond to TRBD1 or TRBD2 (6 bases each). This CDR3 spans 14 amino acids. Looked up from germline, CDR1 is MNHNY and CDR2 is SVGAGI (reference sequence). V lost 2 bases, J lost 6 bases, and 12 bases lay in between.

The CDR3 coding sequence is TGTGCCAGCAGCCGTAGGGCTTACAATGAGCAGTTCTTC. It yields the protein CASSRRAYNEQFF. The chain recombines TRBV11-2 with TRBJ2-1; D gene ambiguous. V lost 5 bases, J lost 4 bases, and 9 bases lay in between. The CDR3 runs to 13 residues. From germline, CDR1 is SGHAT and CDR2 FQNNGV. Supplemented by reference TRBV11-2 and TRBJ2-1, the full variable domain reads EAGVAQSPRYKIIEKRQSVAFWCNPISGHATLYWYQQILGQGPKLLIQFQNNGVVDDSQLPKDRFSAERLKGVDSTLKIQPAKLEDSAVYLCASSRRAYNEQFFGPGTRLTVL.

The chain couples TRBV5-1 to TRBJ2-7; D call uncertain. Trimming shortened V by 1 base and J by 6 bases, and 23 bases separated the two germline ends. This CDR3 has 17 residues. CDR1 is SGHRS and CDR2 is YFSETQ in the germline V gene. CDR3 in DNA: TGCGCCAGCAGCTTGCCCCTTATGGGTGGCCAACGAGGCGAGCAGTACTTC. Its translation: CASSLPLMGGQRGEQYF. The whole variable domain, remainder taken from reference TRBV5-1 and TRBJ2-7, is KAGVTQTPRYLIKTRGQQVTLSCSPISGHRSVSWYQQTPGQGLQFLFEYFSETQRNKGNFPGRFSGRQFSNSRSEMNVSTLELGDSALYLCASSLPLMGGQRGEQYFGPGTRLTVT.

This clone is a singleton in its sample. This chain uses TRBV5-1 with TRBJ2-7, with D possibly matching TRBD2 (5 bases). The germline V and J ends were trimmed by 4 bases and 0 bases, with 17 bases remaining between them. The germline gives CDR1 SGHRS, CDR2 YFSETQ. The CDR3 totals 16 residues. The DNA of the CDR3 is TGCGCCAGCAGCCCTCGACAACAAGGAGGCTCCTACGAGCAGTACTTC. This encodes CASSPRQQGGSYEQYF.

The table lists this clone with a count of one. The DNA of the CDR3 is TGTGCCACAGCGAGGGGGGCCTCTGGAAACACCATATATTTT. Amino acids: CATARGASGNTIYF. The rearrangement links TRBV6-5 to TRBJ1-3; D might be TRBD1 (6 bases). Trimming removed 10 bases at V and 0 bases at J, with 13 bases between. Per the germline V gene, CDR1 is MNHEY and CDR2 is SVGAGI. CDR3 length: 14 residues.

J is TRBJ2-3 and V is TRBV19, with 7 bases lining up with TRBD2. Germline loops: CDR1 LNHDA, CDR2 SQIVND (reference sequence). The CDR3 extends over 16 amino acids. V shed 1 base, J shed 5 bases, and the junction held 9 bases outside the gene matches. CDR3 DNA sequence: TGTGCCAGTAGTATAGTAGTTCGCGGGGGAAAAGATACGCAGTATTTT. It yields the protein CASSIVVRGGKDTQYF.

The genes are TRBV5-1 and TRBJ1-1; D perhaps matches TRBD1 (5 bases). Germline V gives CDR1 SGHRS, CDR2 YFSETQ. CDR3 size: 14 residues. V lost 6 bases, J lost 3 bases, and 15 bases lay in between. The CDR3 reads CASTPGGGDTEAFF. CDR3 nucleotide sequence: TGCGCCAGCACCCCTGGTGGGGGGGACACTGAAGCTTTCTTT.